This T cell receptor beta chain is drawn from a study of blood T cells in healthy people across ages. Ten milliliters was the volume of peripheral blood drawn from each donor. The use of a sample-barcoded 5' primer and a J-beta primer mix characterized a second PCR of about 7 to 12 cycles. The template-switch adaptor was a 5' adaptor with 12 random nucleotides. It tagged each cDNA molecule. One entry per CDR3 protein, called by TCRdb with MiXCR from the 5' RACE reads. Found here are about 800,000 distinct CDR3 sequences, over 45% of them singletons; the top ten hold approximately 20%. This CDR3 is 14 amino acids long. Germline V gene data show CDR1 as SGHVS and CDR2 as FNYEAQ. Trimming took off 5 bases at V and 11 bases at J, with 21 bases between the two ends. This clonotype was seen just once.

The TCR sequence derives from a man aged 30 to 45 in good health. Input material: blood. The J gene is TRBJ2-5, the V gene TRBV7-6; the D gene is possibly TRBD1 (5 bases). The CDR3 sequence: CASSEKGKTYGQYF. CDR3 coding DNA: TGTGCCAGCAGCGAGAAGGGGAAGACCTACGGGCAGTACTTC.